Shown below are 5 T cell receptor beta chains from a single sample sequenced in a study of T and B cells in COVID-19 patients. Multiplex PCR with BIOMED2 TRB-A/B primer pools amplified TRB rearrangements. Each CDR3 protein is one row after TCRdb ran MiXCR on the multiplex PCR reads. The table lists about 15,000 distinct CDR3 sequences, about 29% of them singletons, with approximately 1% in the top ten. Each TRB amplification used roughly 240-550 ng of genomic DNA from blood. Sample: blood. The receptors derive from a human donor who had recovered from COVID-19.

This clonotype appeared a few times. The chain combines TRBV5-6 with TRBJ2-7; 9 nucleotides align to TRBD2. The germline V gene has CDR1 SGHDT and CDR2 YYEEEE. Trimming cost V 3 bases and J 0 bases; bases outside gene matches: 4. There are 15 residues in the CDR3. CDR3 region: CASSSGLAHSYEQYF. CDR3 DNA: TGTGCCAGCAGCTCCGGACTAGCGCACTCCTACGAGCAGTACTTC.

The chain recombines TRBV30 with TRBJ1-2; D remains unclear. Trimming pared 1 base from V and 4 bases from J, leaving 10 bases between. The CDR3 has 13 amino acids. Germline V gene sequence: CDR1 GTSNPN, CDR2 SVGIG (reference sequence). Here the CDR3 DNA reads TGTGCCTGGAGTGGAGGCAGCCTCTATGGCTACACCTTC. This translates into CAWSGGSLYGYTF.

The gene calls are TRBV4-1 and TRBJ2-3; TRBD2 agrees at 9 bases. This CDR3 has 16 residues. Per the germline V gene, CDR1 is MGHRA and CDR2 is YSYEKL. With 0 bases clipped from V and 3 bases from J, the junction kept 4 bases outside the gene matches. CDR3 sequence: CASSQDHSGGTDTQYF. The CDR3 region has the DNA TGCGCCAGCAGCCAAGATCATAGCGGGGGAACAGATACGCAGTATTTT.

By frequency in the sample, this clonotype is medium-sized. The V call is TRBV29-1, the J call TRBJ2-5; a weak D match, TRBD1 (6 bases). Trimming removed 6 bases from V and 5 bases from J, with 22 bases in between. The germline V gene has CDR1 SQVTM and CDR2 ANQGSEA. The CDR3 consists of 15 residues. The CDR3 DNA follows: TGCAGCGTCGTGGACCCCAGGGGTCTAATGGAGACCCAGTACTTC. Its protein is CSVVDPRGLMETQYF.

Comment on this clonotype: With a much larger clone just one base away, this may be a read error. The gene calls are TRBV19 and TRBJ2-6, with D uncertain. V gave up 6 bases and J gave up 5 bases, with 17 bases separating them. This CDR3 contains 16 residues. Germline V gene sequence: CDR1 LNHDA, CDR2 SQIVND (reference sequence). DNA of the CDR3: TGTGCCAGTAGCGGAAAGCCTCTGTCTAGGGCCAACGTCCTGACTTTC. Translation: CASSGKPLSRANVLTF. The full variable domain, rest sourced from reference TRBV19 and TRBJ2-6, is DGGITQSPKYLFRKEGQNVTLSCEQNLNHDAMYWYRQDPGQGLRLIYYSQIVNDFQKGDIAEGYSVSREKKESFPLTVTSAQKNPTAFYLCASSGKPLSRANVLTFGAGSRLTVL.